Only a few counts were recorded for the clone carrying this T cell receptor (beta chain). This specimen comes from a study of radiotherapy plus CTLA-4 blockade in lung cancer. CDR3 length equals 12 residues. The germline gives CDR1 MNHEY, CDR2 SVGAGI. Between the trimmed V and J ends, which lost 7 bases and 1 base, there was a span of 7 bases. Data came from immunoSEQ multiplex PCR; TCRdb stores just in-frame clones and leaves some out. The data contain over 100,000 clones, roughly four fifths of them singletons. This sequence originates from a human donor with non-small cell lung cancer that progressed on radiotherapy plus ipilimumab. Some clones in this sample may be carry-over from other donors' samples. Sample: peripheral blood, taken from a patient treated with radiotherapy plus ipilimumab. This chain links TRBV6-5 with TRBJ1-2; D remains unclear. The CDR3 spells CASTHRNYGYTF. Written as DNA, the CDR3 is TGTGCCAGCACACACCGTAACTATGGCTACACCTTC.